This T cell receptor beta chain appears in the sequencing data of a study of identical twins. Whole-study results and caveats: Part of the zero-insertion signal could reflect confounding by invariant MAIT and iNKT cells. Out-of-frame TCR alpha sharing in monozygotic twins exceeded recombination model predictions.

This clonotype was seen a handful of times. What it binds is not known. CDR1 and CDR2 (germline): SNHLY, FYNNEI. With 4 bases clipped from V and 2 bases from J, the junction kept 5 bases outside the gene matches. The CDR3 extends over 14 amino acids. TCRdb itself ran the 5' RACE reads through MiXCR, one entry per CDR3 protein. The table lists fewer than 500,000 distinct CDR3 sequences, around an eighth of them singletons. Donors were all healthy Caucasians. These data also formed part of another study, on yellow fever vaccine responses in identical twins. This second study notes: Convergence reportedly seemed to mark part of the twins' vaccine T cell response, with personalization marking the rest.

Sequenced input: CD4+ T cells sorted from blood. This clonotype was sampled from a woman aged 18-29 years in good health. The V gene is TRBV2, the J gene TRBJ2-7; 7 bases map to TRBD1. The CDR3 spells CASSGTGLPYEQYF. CDR3 in DNA: TGTGCCAGCAGTGGGACAGGCTTACCCTACGAGCAGTACTTC.